This TCR beta chain was identified in a study of blood T cell repertoires in COVID-19. Study information: Some COVID-19 samples were acute and others convalescent; all came from the United States, Italy and Spain. Sources were T cells, B-cell-depleted T cells, or PBMCs; the material itself was cDNA or gDNA.

Trimming cost V 1 base and J 4 bases, with 9 bases left between them. CDR3 size: 14 residues. CDR1 is SGHTA, CDR2 FQGTGA, per germline. Patients at the Seattle site were enrolled during active infection and followed longitudinally. This clone was seen many times. Authors' methods: Amplifying reference gene primers gave estimates of nucleated cell counts. The assay was immunoSEQ multiplex PCR, and TCRdb's table has in-frame clones only and misses some. The DNA gave D and trimming, while V, J and clone size come from that table. The sample has nearly 300,000 clones, about 81% seen once. The chain employs TRBV7-3 and TRBJ2-3; tentatively, D is TRBD1 (6 bases). The source of this sequence is a human donor with COVID-19, enrolled during active disease. The donor label of this sample is uncertain. Specimen: peripheral blood. The CDR3 spells CASSLIGGPDTQYF. CDR3 sequence (DNA): TGTGCCAGCAGCTTAATTGGGGGCCCAGATACGCAGTATTTT.